The T cell receptor beta chain described here comes from a study of cytomegalovirus exposure and HLA in healthy donors. The study ran its PCR with 60 Vbeta and 13 Jbeta primers. This table comes from immunoSEQ multiplex PCR, and its TCRdb copy is limited to in-frame clones, with some not included. This table holds 150,000 to 180,000 clones, 65% to 80% found once. The donors were healthy bone marrow donors. CDR1 is SGHNT, CDR2 YENEEA, per germline. The V gene end was trimmed by 5 bases and the J gene end by 7 bases; junction bases not matched to a gene: 9. The CDR3 is 15 residues long. This sequence originates from a woman in her thirties or forties in good health and CMV-seronegative. The sequencing input was PBMCs. This chain connects TRBV11-3 to TRBJ2-1; TRBD1 agrees at 9 bases. DNA of the CDR3: TGTGCCAGCAGCCCCGGGACAGGGTGGGGAAATGAGCAGTTCTTC. As protein: CASSPGTGWGNEQFF.